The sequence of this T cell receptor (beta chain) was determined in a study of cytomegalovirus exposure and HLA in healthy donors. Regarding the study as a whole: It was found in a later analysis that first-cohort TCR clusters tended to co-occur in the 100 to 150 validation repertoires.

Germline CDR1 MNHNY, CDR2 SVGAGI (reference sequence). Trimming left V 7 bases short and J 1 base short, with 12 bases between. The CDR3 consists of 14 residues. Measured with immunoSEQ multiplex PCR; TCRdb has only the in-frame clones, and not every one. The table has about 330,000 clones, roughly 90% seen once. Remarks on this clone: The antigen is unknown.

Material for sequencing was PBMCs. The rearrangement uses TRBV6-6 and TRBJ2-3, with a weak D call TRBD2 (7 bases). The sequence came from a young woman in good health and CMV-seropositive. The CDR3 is CASTAGARTDTQYF. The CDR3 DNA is TGTGCCAGCACGGCGGGGGCCCGCACAGATACGCAGTATTTT.